In its sample, the clone carrying this TCR beta chain was seen a few times. This sample stems from a study of blood T cell repertoires in COVID-19. As for the study in general: Samples taken during acute and convalescent COVID-19 were collected in the United States, Italy and Spain.

This CDR3 contains 14 residues. V lost 0 bases and J 2 bases, leaving 6 bases between the germline ends. Germline CDR1 reads SGDLS; CDR2 reads YYNGEE. Clones were sequenced by immunoSEQ multiplex PCR, and TCRdb holds only the in-frame ones, with some missing. The repertoire has fewer than 80,000 clones, just under 95% of them found once; the top ten carry roughly 6.2%. This TCR came from a human donor in a cohort sampled during active COVID-19. The sample taken for sequencing was peripheral blood. The V call is TRBV9, the J call TRBJ1-3; unclear D gene. Here the CDR3 DNA reads TGTGCCAGCAGCGTAGGAGCTCCTGGAAACACCATATATTTT. Its translation: CASSVGAPGNTIYF. The whole variable domain, remainder taken from reference TRBV9 and TRBJ1-3, is DSGVTQTPKHLITATGQRVTLRCSPRSGDLSVYWYQQSLDQGLQFLIQYYNGEERAKGNILERFSAQQFPDLHSELNLSSLELGDSALYFCASSVGAPGNTIYFGEGSWLTVV.